The present TCR beta chain was sequenced within a study of blood T cell repertoires in COVID-19. Overall study: Acute-phase and convalescent COVID-19 samples originated in the United States, Italy and Spain. The analysed material was cDNA or gDNA that came from T cells, B-cell-depleted T cells, or PBMCs.

Authors' processing steps: Scientists estimated how many nucleated cells there were by amplifying reference gene primers. The assay was immunoSEQ multiplex PCR, and TCRdb's table has in-frame clones only and misses some. Clone size and the V and J calls come from that table; the DNA yielded D and trimming. Among about 130,000 clones listed, roughly 77% were seen once. CDR1 is KGHSH, CDR2 LQKENI, per germline. V was shortened by 3 bases and J by 4 bases, with 9 bases between the two germline ends. The CDR3 runs 13 residues. Input material: peripheral blood. The genes are TRBV18 and TRBJ1-1; possible D gene TRBD1, 5 bases. The receptor's source is an older woman with COVID-19, enrolled during active disease. DNA of the CDR3: TGTGCCAGCTCACCTCGACAGATCACTGAAGCTTTCTTT. This sequence encodes CASSPRQITEAFF.